The next 24 T cell receptor beta chains were all read from a single sample in a study of T-cell reconstitution after alpha-beta-depleted transplantation in children. The library targeted TCRbeta and was prepared with unique molecular identifiers. Each CDR3 protein gets one entry after TCRdb re-called the PCR reads with MiXCR. The repertoire has about 610,000 distinct CDR3 sequences, 10% to 13% of them found once; the top ten carry around 4%. The sequencing here drew on PBMCs from the stem cell graft donor, taken from the stem cell graft. The receptor set was obtained from a human donor who donated a stem cell graft to a child with acute myeloid leukemia.

V and J are TRBV11-1 and TRBJ2-7; maybe TRBD1 (6 bases). From germline, CDR1 is SGHAT and CDR2 FQDESV (reference sequence). The CDR3 loop spans 13 amino acids. V shed 6 bases and J shed 8 bases, with 17 bases lying between them. The CDR3 region is CASSLPGQPKQYF. The CDR3 DNA sequence: TGTGCCAGCAGTTTACCCGGACAGCCAAAGCAGTACTTC.

The V gene is TRBV5-1, the J gene TRBJ1-1; no definite D call. Germline V gene sequence: CDR1 SGHRS, CDR2 YFSETQ. The CDR3 covers 14 residues. V dropped 2 bases and J dropped 5 bases, with 13 bases sitting between them. The CDR3 nucleotides read TGCGCCAGCAGCTTCGCGGAGGGAAATACTGAAGCTTTCTTT. Translating gives CASSFAEGNTEAFF.

This clonotype turned up a few times. J is TRBJ1-2 and V is TRBV10-3; TRBD1 might be the D (6 bases). Per germline, CDR1 ENHRY and CDR2 SYGVKD. V was shortened by 11 bases and J by 0 bases, with 10 bases between the two germline ends. The CDR3 contains 12 residues. The DNA of the CDR3 is TGTGCCGTAGGGGGTTCTAACTATGGCTACACCTTC. Encoded protein: CAVGGSNYGYTF.

This clonotype showed up many times. The rearrangement uses TRBV7-8 and TRBJ2-5; TRBD2 matches at 8 bases. CDR1 SGHVS and CDR2 FQNEAQ come from the germline V gene. There are 15 residues in the CDR3. V trimming: 1 base; J trimming: 1 base; junction bases outside the gene matches: 2. In DNA, the CDR3 is TGTGCCAGCAGCTTAGTTGCGGGAGGCCAAGAGACCCAGTACTTC. Translating gives CASSLVAGGQETQYF. Using reference TRBV7-8 and TRBJ2-5 for the parts outside the CDR3, the full variable domain is GAGVSQSPRYKVAKRGQDVALRCDPISGHVSLFWYQQALGQGPEFLTYFQNEAQLDKSGLPSDRFFAERPEGSVSTLKIQRTQQEDSAVYLCASSLVAGGQETQYFGPGTRLLVL.

This clonotype was seen a handful of times. The genes are TRBV29-1 and TRBJ2-3, with D perhaps given as TRBD1 or TRBD2 (6 bases each). The V end was cut by 8 bases, the J end by 0 bases, with 18 bases between. The CDR3 loop spans 15 amino acids. The germline gives CDR1 SQVTM, CDR2 ANQGSEA. CDR3 sequence: CSLLGGSPSTDTQYF. The CDR3 DNA reads TGCAGCTTACTAGGGGGGAGCCCTAGCACAGATACGCAGTATTTT.

In its sample, this clonotype was seen many times. V is TRBV5-1 and J is TRBJ2-3, with D uncertain. Germline V gives CDR1 SGHRS, CDR2 YFSETQ. The CDR3 has 15 residues. The V gene lost 2 bases and the J gene lost 0 bases, with 10 bases spanning the gap. As DNA, the CDR3 is TGCGCCAGCAGCTTACTACCCGAGAGCACAGATACGCAGTATTTT. Translation gives CASSLLPESTDTQYF.

This clonotype has a handful of counts. The chain links TRBV20-1 to TRBJ1-4; no definite D call. CDR1 is DFQATT and CDR2 is SNEGSKA in the germline V gene (reference sequence). The V and J ends lost 0 bases and 7 bases respectively, with 12 bases between them. The CDR3 length is 14 residues. In nucleotides, the CDR3 is TGCAGTGCTAGAGAGTTGAGGGTGGCTGAAAAACTGTTTTTT. It is translated as CSARELRVAEKLFF.

A few counts support this clonotype. The chain is built from TRBV5-1 and TRBJ2-2; D might be TRBD1 or TRBD2, each matching 5 bases. Trimming removed 8 bases at V and 4 bases at J, with 18 bases between. CDR1 and CDR2 from the germline V gene are SGHRS and YFSETQ. The CDR3 covers 15 residues. For the CDR3, the DNA is TGCGCCAGTAGACAGCCAGGGACGGGCACCGGGGAGCTGTTTTTT. Its translation: CASRQPGTGTGELFF.

This chain uses TRBV5-1 with TRBJ2-7; 11 bases line up with TRBD1. The V segment lost 8 bases and the J segment 6 bases; nucleotides outside the gene matches: 7. The CDR3 runs 13 residues. Germline CDR1 SGHRS, CDR2 YFSETQ. CDR3 nucleotide sequence: TGCGCCAGTTCCGGGACAGGGGGGGCCGAGCAGTACTTC. Its translation: CASSGTGGAEQYF.

The rearrangement joins TRBV7-3 to TRBJ2-2, with 8 bases fitting TRBD2. The CDR3 consists of 18 residues. V shed 0 bases and J 4 bases; nucleotides not matched to a gene: 10. CDR1 and CDR2 from the germline V gene are SGHTA and FQGTGA. The chain's CDR3 is CASSLTGGGGLSTGELFF. CDR3 sequence (DNA): TGTGCCAGCAGCTTAACGGGCGGCGGGGGGCTTAGCACCGGGGAGCTGTTTTTT.

This chain joins TRBV6-2 or TRBV6-3 and TRBJ2-1; 8 nucleotides align to TRBD1. Per the germline V gene, CDR1 is MNHEY and CDR2 is SVGEGT. The CDR3 has 15 amino acids. V lost 4 bases to trimming and J lost 6 bases; unmatched junction nucleotides: 8. CDR3 in amino acids: CASSFTGGQFNEQFF. The CDR3 DNA reads as TGTGCCAGCAGTTTCACAGGGGGGCAGTTCAATGAGCAGTTCTTC.

This chain uses TRBV12-3 or TRBV12-4 with TRBJ2-7, with 7 nucleotides matching TRBD1. This CDR3 spans 13 amino acids. The CDR3 reads CATRDSRTYEQYF. CDR3 nucleotides: TGTGCGACCAGGGACAGTCGAACCTACGAGCAGTACTTC.

This clonotype was seen a single time. This likely comes from a read error, as the CDR3 has no conserved phenylalanine or tryptophan at its end. The CDR3: CASSTLQGPQPQHV. The CDR3 DNA reads TGTGCCAGCAGTACTTTACAGGGCCCTCAGCCCCAGCATGTT. The chain recombines TRBV12-3 or TRBV12-4 with TRBJ1-5, with a weak D call TRBD1 (6 bases). The CDR3 loop spans 14 amino acids. V shed 5 bases and J shed 6 bases, with 14 bases lying between them.

This clonotype appeared many times. The chain employs TRBV6-6 and TRBJ2-1, with a tentative D call TRBD2 (5 bases). CDR1 MNHNY and CDR2 SVGAGI come from the germline V gene (reference sequence). Trimming shortened V by 6 bases and J by 8 bases, and 8 bases separated the two germline ends. The CDR3 spans 11 residues. The CDR3 spells CASRLAYEQFF. The CDR3 DNA reads as TGTGCCAGCAGATTAGCGTATGAGCAGTTCTTC.

This clonotype was seen only a few times. This chain links TRBV5-6 with TRBJ1-5; D perhaps matches TRBD1 (5 bases). Germline-derived CDR1 and CDR2 are SGHDT and YYEEEE. V dropped 2 bases and J dropped 2 bases, with 14 bases sitting between them. The CDR3 covers 16 residues. The CDR3 reads CASSLGGGNGNQPQHF. CDR3 sequence (DNA): TGTGCCAGCAGCTTAGGTGGGGGGAATGGCAATCAGCCCCAGCATTTT.

In its sample, this clonotype was seen many times. V and J are TRBV7-9 and TRBJ2-3; no firm D call. CDR1 is SEHNR and CDR2 is FQNEAQ in the germline V gene (reference sequence). The CDR3 is 14 residues long. Trimming removed 4 bases from V and 5 bases from J, with 13 bases in between. CDR3 DNA sequence: TGTGCCAGCAGCTCCCCTGCCCCTCAAGATACGCAGTATTTT. It is translated as CASSSPAPQDTQYF.

This clonotype was observed a few times. The chain is built from TRBV7-9 and TRBJ2-7; 8 bases line up with TRBD1. CDR1 is SEHNR, CDR2 FQNEAQ, per germline (reference sequence). After removal of 5 bases from V and 5 bases from J, the junction contained 11 bases not matched to a gene. This CDR3 region has 15 residues. The CDR3 is CASSAEGQGRNEQYF. In DNA, the CDR3 is TGTGCCAGCAGCGCGGAAGGACAGGGAAGGAACGAGCAGTACTTC.

V usage is TRBV6-1 and J usage is TRBJ1-4, with D possibly being TRBD1 (6 bases). The CDR3 sequence is 16 residues long. Germline V gene data show CDR1 as MNHNS and CDR2 as SASEGT. Deletions cut 6 bases from V and 0 bases from J, with 14 bases between. This CDR3 is CASRLRTDTTNEKLFF. The CDR3 nucleotides read TGTGCCAGCAGACTCCGGACAGACACAACTAATGAAAAACTGTTTTTT.

The sample holds a few counts of this clonotype. J is TRBJ2-6 and V is TRBV5-1; TRBD1 might be the D (6 bases). Per germline, CDR1 SGHRS and CDR2 YFSETQ. The V end lost 2 bases, the J end lost 0 bases, and 9 bases lay between the germline ends. The CDR3 runs to 16 residues. In DNA form, the CDR3 reads TGCGCCAGCAGCTTAGACAGGTTCTCTGGGGCCAACGTCCTGACTTTC. Protein: CASSLDRFSGANVLTF.

This clonotype was recorded at least ten times. The rearrangement uses TRBV7-2 and TRBJ2-7; D is perhaps TRBD2 (6 bases). Germline CDR1 reads SGHTA; CDR2 reads FQGNSA. V lost 0 bases and J lost 4, with 10 bases in between. The length of the CDR3 is 14 residues. CDR3 DNA sequence: TGTGCCAGCAGCTTAGCGGAGGGAAGGTACGAGCAGTACTTC. It yields the protein CASSLAEGRYEQYF.

This clonotype has at least ten counts. This rearrangement joins TRBV9 to TRBJ1-1; D not certain. Trimming took off 2 bases at V and 5 bases at J, with 10 bases between the two ends. The CDR3 runs 13 residues. Germline CDR1 SGDLS, CDR2 YYNGEE. CDR3 nucleotide sequence: TGTGCCAGCAGCGTTGCGGGAAGGACTGAAGCTTTCTTT. Protein product: CASSVAGRTEAFF.

The chain couples TRBV12-3 or TRBV12-4 to TRBJ1-1; 9 bases align to TRBD1. CDR3 size: 14 residues. V was pared by 6 bases and J by 5 bases, with 7 bases of the junction left unmatched. The CDR3 coding sequence is TGTGCCAGCAGCTACAGGGGGCGCGTGACTGAAGCTTTCTTT. Encoded protein: CASSYRGRVTEAFF.

The chain combines TRBV29-1 with TRBJ2-1; no firm D call. Trimming pared 4 bases from V and 7 bases from J, leaving 11 bases between. The CDR3 runs to 12 residues. Per germline, CDR1 SQVTM and CDR2 ANQGSEA. DNA of the CDR3: TGCAGCGTTGCCCCACCTGGGAATGAGCAGTTCTTC. Residues: CSVAPPGNEQFF.

This clonotype was observed a few times. J is TRBJ2-1 and V is TRBV6-5; no firm D call. V lost 7 bases and J lost 6, with 7 bases in between. CDR1 and CDR2 (germline): MNHEY, SVGAGI. This CDR3 has 11 amino acids. The CDR3: CASTNLNEQFF. The CDR3 DNA sequence: TGTGCCAGCACAAACCTCAATGAGCAGTTCTTC.